This T cell receptor (beta chain) emerged from a study of blood T cell repertoires in COVID-19. In the study overall: Some COVID-19 samples were acute and others convalescent; all came from the United States, Italy and Spain. Sources were T cells, B-cell-depleted T cells, or PBMCs; the material itself was cDNA or gDNA.

Authors' processing steps: Reference gene primer amplification yielded estimated nucleated cell counts. Sequencing was performed with immunoSEQ multiplex PCR; in TCRdb, only in-frame clones are kept and a portion is missing. D and trimming were read from the DNA, whereas the V and J calls and clone size are those reported in that table. Of some 370,000 clones in the sample, roughly 90% were seen once. V dropped 3 bases and J dropped 5 bases, with 9 bases sitting between them. The germline V gene has CDR1 SGHRS and CDR2 YFSETQ. CDR3 length: 13 residues. The sample taken for sequencing was peripheral blood. The origin of this receptor is a middle-aged man with acute or convalescent COVID-19. The chain is built from TRBV5-1 and TRBJ2-1, with D possibly TRBD1 on 6 matching bases. The chain's CDR3 is CASSWGHDNEQFF. The CDR3 coding sequence is TGCGCCAGCAGCTGGGGACACGACAATGAGCAGTTCTTC.